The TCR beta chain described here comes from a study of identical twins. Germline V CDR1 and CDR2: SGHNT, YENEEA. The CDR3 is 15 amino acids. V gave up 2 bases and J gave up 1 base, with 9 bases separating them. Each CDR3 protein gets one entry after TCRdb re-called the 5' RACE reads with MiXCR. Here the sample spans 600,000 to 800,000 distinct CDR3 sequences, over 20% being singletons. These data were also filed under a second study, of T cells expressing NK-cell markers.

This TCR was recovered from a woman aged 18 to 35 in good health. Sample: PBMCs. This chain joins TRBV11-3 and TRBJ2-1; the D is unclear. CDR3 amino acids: CASSLLGLSYNEQFF. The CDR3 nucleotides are TGTGCCAGCAGCTTACTTGGCTTATCCTACAATGAGCAGTTCTTC.